This is a list of T cell receptor beta chains from one sample in a study of blood T cell repertoires in COVID-19. Sequencing was performed with immunoSEQ multiplex PCR; in TCRdb, only in-frame clones are kept and a portion is missing. The repertoire holds 250,000 to 300,000 clones, with 80% to 90% as singletons. The sequenced material came from peripheral blood. The origin of the receptors is a woman in her seventies with COVID-19, enrolled during active disease. Each CDR3 is given with its conserved first and last residue. The D gene is left open where the match is weak. Only part of the rows carry a size: once, few, many, or a class if the clone is expanded.

d_call clone_size j_call v_call cdr3_nt cdr3_aa
. . TRBJ2-5 TRBV21-1 TGTGCCAGCAGCACCTCGACAGGGGAAGAGACCCAGTACTTC CASSTSTGEETQYF
TRBD2 . TRBJ2-2 TRBV7-7 TGTGCTAGCAGCTCGCCGGGACTAGCGGGTTCCGGGGAGCTGTTTTTT CASSSPGLAGSGELFF
. . TRBJ1-2 TRBV1 TGCACCAGCAGCCAAGGCGTTGGGCAGGGGGAAGGCTACACCTTC CTSSQGVGQGEGYTF
. once TRBJ1-2 TRBV7-2 TGTGCCAGCAGCTTAGTAGATAGCTCACTCTATGGCTACACCTTC CASSLVDSSLYGYTF
. . TRBJ1-3 TRBV27 TGTGCCAGCAGATCAGGGTTCACCACTGGAAACACCATATATTTT CASRSGFTTGNTIYF
. . TRBJ1-1 TRBV19 TGTGCCAGTAGTATAGGACGACAGAAGAACACTGAAGCTTTCTTT CASSIGRQKNTEAFF
. . TRBJ1-4 TRBV6-1 TGTGCCAGCAGTGAAAGCGGGGCCCCAAATGAAAAACTGTTTTTT CASSESGAPNEKLFF
. . TRBJ2-1 TRBV27 TGTGCCAGCAGAAGGGGGTGGGTCTACAATGAGCAGTTCTTC CASRRGWVYNEQFF
. . TRBJ2-7 TRBV5-5 TGTGCCAGCATTCTGGCCGGCAGTCCGGGTTTCGAGCAGTACTTC CASILAGSPGFEQYF
. once TRBJ1-5 TRBV12-5 TGTGCTAGTGGTCCCCCTGGGACGGGGAGGGATCCCCAGCATTTT CASGPPGTGRDPQHF
. . TRBJ2-2 TRBV9 TGTGCCAGCAGCGTAGCGGGGGATGCAGTGGACACCGGGGAGCTGTTTTTT CASSVAGDAVDTGELFF
TRBD1 . TRBJ1-2 TRBV12-3/TRBV12-4 TGTGCCAGCAGCCCGACAGGGTCGCGTGGCTACACCTTC CASSPTGSRGYTF
. . TRBJ2-3 TRBV5-1 TGCGCCAGCAGCTCCTTCAGCGGAAGCACAGATACGCAGTATTTT CASSSFSGSTDTQYF
. . TRBJ1-5 TRBV6-5 TGTGCCAGCAGGGCTTCGTTGGGCCAGCCCCAGCATTTT CASRASLGQPQHF
. . TRBJ1-2 TRBV24-1 TGTGCCACCAGTGACCCACCAACAAACTATGGCTACACCTTC CATSDPPTNYGYTF
. few TRBJ1-5 TRBV7-2 TGTGCCAGCAGCTTCGCCCACAATAGCAATCAGCCCCAGCATTTT CASSFAHNSNQPQHF
TRBD1 . TRBJ1-2 TRBV9 TGTGCCAGCAGCCCCCGGGACAGGGGGGACTATGGCTACACCTTC CASSPRDRGDYGYTF
TRBD1 . TRBJ2-6 TRBV4-1 TGCGCCAGCAGCCGACCGGGACAGGGACTCTCTGGGGCCAACGTCCTGACTTTC CASSRPGQGLSGANVLTF
TRBD2 . TRBJ2-5 TRBV19 TGTGCCAGTAGTGGACTAGCGGGAGAAGAGACCCAGTACTTC CASSGLAGEETQYF
. . TRBJ1-5 TRBV10-3 TGTGCCATACACAATGGGCAGGGAAGCAATCAGCCCCAGCATTTT CAIHNGQGSNQPQHF
. . TRBJ2-1 TRBV6-5 TGTGCCAGCATGAGTCGGGGTGAGCAGTTCTTC CASMSRGEQFF
. . TRBJ1-6 TRBV7-9 TGTGCCAGCAGCTTAGGGGGCCCCAGCTCCTATAATTCACCCCTCCACTTT CASSLGGPSSYNSPLHF
TRBD1 . TRBJ2-1 TRBV6-4 TGTGCCAGCAGTGAAGCCAGGGGGCCCTACAATGAGCAGTTCTTC CASSEARGPYNEQFF
. . TRBJ1-5 TRBV28 TGTGCCAGCCGAGATAGCAATCAGCCCCAGCATTTT CASRDSNQPQHF
TRBD2 . TRBJ2-3 TRBV30 TGTGCCTGGACTAGCGGGAGAACTGATACGCAGTATTTT CAWTSGRTDTQYF
. . TRBJ2-3 TRBV5-1 TGCGCCAGCAGCTTGATTAGAGGCACAGATACGCAGTATTTT CASSLIRGTDTQYF
. . TRBJ2-7 TRBV7-6 TGTGCCAGCAGCCTCGTCAGTTCCGGGAGCTACGAGCAGTACTTC CASSLVSSGSYEQYF
. . TRBJ1-6 TRBV27 TGTGCCAGCACCACGCGCACTAATTCACCCCTCCACTTT CASTTRTNSPLHF
TRBD2 . TRBJ2-7 TRBV9 TGTGCCAGCAGCCCGGGACTAGCTTCCTACGAGCAGTACTTC CASSPGLASYEQYF
TRBD1 . TRBJ2-2 TRBV10-3 TGTGCCATCAGTTGGGACAGAGCTCGCGGGGAGCTGTTTTTT CAISWDRARGELFF
TRBD1 . TRBJ1-1 TRBV6-5 TGTGCCAGCAGTTTGGACAGGGTGAACACTGAAGCTTTCTTT CASSLDRVNTEAFF
. . TRBJ1-4 TRBV5-8 TGTGCCAGCAGCGCCCTCCGAGGAAAACTGTTTTTT CASSALRGKLFF
TRBD1 . TRBJ1-1 TRBV29-1 TGCAGCGTCGACTCCGGGACAGGGAGCACTGAAGCTTTCTTT CSVDSGTGSTEAFF
. . TRBJ2-1 TRBV5-1 TGCGCCAGCAGCTTGGCGTCTAGCTGGTACAATGAGCAGTTCTTC CASSLASSWYNEQFF
. . TRBJ1-2 TRBV28 TGTGCCAGCAATAGATTCGAGGGCACGGGGAGGGCTCCTGGCTACACCTTC CASNRFEGTGRAPGYTF
TRBD1 . TRBJ1-2 TRBV6-1 TGTGCCAGCAGTGAAGGACAGGGGCGGTATGGCTACACCTTC CASSEGQGRYGYTF
. . TRBJ1-1 TRBV6-5 TGTGCCAGCAGACCCGTACAAGACACTGAAGCTTTCTTT CASRPVQDTEAFF
TRBD1 once TRBJ2-1 TRBV6-2/TRBV6-3 TGTGCCAGCAGTGAGCACCGGGACAGGGGGAACAATGAGCAGTTCTTC CASSEHRDRGNNEQFF
TRBD1 . TRBJ1-6 TRBV7-6 TGTGCCAGCAGCGGTTACAGGGGGTTCAATTCACCCCTCCACTTT CASSGYRGFNSPLHF
TRBD1 . TRBJ2-7 TRBV19 TGTGCCAGTAGTATTTCGGGACAGGGTACCTACGAGCAGTACTTC CASSISGQGTYEQYF
. . TRBJ1-5 TRBV13 TGTGCCAGCAGCTTAGGCCAGGGTTTCTCTAGCAATCAGCCCCAGCATTTT CASSLGQGFSSNQPQHF
. . TRBJ1-2 TRBV18 TGTGCCAGCTCACCACCGGAAGCGGGGGGCGCCGGGTTATATGGCTACACCTTC CASSPPEAGGAGLYGYTF
. . TRBJ1-6 TRBV28 TGTGCCAGCAGCCGCCCGGGACAATATAATTCACCCCTCCACTTT CASSRPGQYNSPLHF
. . TRBJ1-2 TRBV3-1/TRBV3-2 TGTGCCAGCAGCCAAGCCGCCCAGGGGCCATATGGCTACACCTTC CASSQAAQGPYGYTF
. . TRBJ2-1 TRBV29-1 TGCAGCGTTGTGCGCGGGACGGTGTACAATGAGCAGTTCTTC CSVVRGTVYNEQFF
. . TRBJ1-4 TRBV5-4 TGTGCCAGCAGCCTGACTAATGAAAAACTGTTTTTT CASSLTNEKLFF
TRBD1 . TRBJ1-1 TRBV3-1/TRBV3-2 TGTGCCAGCAGCCAAGCGAGGACAGGTAAGAACACTGAAGCTTTCTTT CASSQARTGKNTEAFF
. . TRBJ2-7 TRBV5-1 TGCGCCAGCAGCCCCCACCTGACACTCCATCAAGACTCCTACGAGCAGTACTTC CASSPHLTLHQDSYEQYF
TRBD1 . TRBJ1-2 TRBV4-1 TGCGCCAGCAGCCAAGAACCCAACAGGGGGCTCGGGAACGGCTACACCTTC CASSQEPNRGLGNGYTF
TRBD1 . TRBJ2-3 TRBV7-6 TGTGCCAGCAGCTTACTCCGGGCACAGGGGGATACGCAGTATTTT CASSLLRAQGDTQYF
. . TRBJ1-2 TRBV4-1 TGCGCCAGCAGCCGAGAAGAGAAGAGGGTCGTCGGCTTC CASSREEKRVVGF
. . TRBJ1-1 TRBV7-2 TGTGCCAGCAGCTCCGGACTGTTGAACACTGAAGCTTTCTTT CASSSGLLNTEAFF
. . TRBJ2-3 TRBV29-1 TGCAGCGTCCTAAACACAGATACGCAGTATTTT CSVLNTDTQYF
. . TRBJ2-1 TRBV10-3 TGTGCCATCAGTGGACAGTACAATGAGCAGTTCTTC CAISGQYNEQFF
. . TRBJ2-7 TRBV6-1 TGTGCCAGCAGTGAAGTACAGGGCTCTTCCTACGAGCAGTACTTC CASSEVQGSSYEQYF
TRBD1 . TRBJ1-4 TRBV30 TGTGCCTGGACCAGGGACAGGGGCGAAAAACTGTTTTTT CAWTRDRGEKLFF
. . TRBJ2-5 TRBV7-9 TGTGCCAGCAGCAGTCCCAACGAGGAGGGAGAGACCCAGTACTTC CASSSPNEEGETQYF
. . TRBJ2-1 TRBV18 TGTGCCAGCTCACCACCGACCCCAAAACCGGGCAATGAGCAGTTCTTC CASSPPTPKPGNEQFF
TRBD1 once TRBJ1-6 TRBV2 TGTGCCAGCAGCGCGGGACAGGTTCGAAATTCACCCCTCCACTTT CASSAGQVRNSPLHF
. . TRBJ1-1 TRBV5-1 TGCGCCAGCAGCTTGGCTTTGACAGAAAACACTGAAGCTTTCTTT CASSLALTENTEAFF